These T cell receptor beta chains were read from a single sample in a study of blood T cell repertoires in COVID-19. Sequencing used immunoSEQ multiplex PCR; TCRdb keeps in-frame clones, though not all of them. Altogether about 180,000 clones are present, 85% to 90% being singletons, with the ten largest covering roughly 2.8%. Sequences were obtained from peripheral blood. Receptors originate from a woman younger than 45 with active or convalescent COVID-19. Each CDR3 is given with its conserved first and last residue. D genes are given only for firm matches. A clone size is listed for some rows: how often the clone was seen (once, few, many), or a class if it is expanded.

V gene: TRBV28
clone size: once
J gene: TRBJ2-2
D gene: TRBD2
CDR3 protein: CASSLTSGGPGELFF
CDR3 DNA: TGTGCCAGCAGTTTGACTAGCGGGGGTCCCGGGGAGCTGTTTTTT

V gene: TRBV11-2
clone size: -
J gene: TRBJ1-1
D gene: -
CDR3 protein: CASSAQGPSMNTEAFF
CDR3 DNA: TGTGCCAGCAGCGCACAGGGTCCCTCGATGAACACTGAAGCTTTCTTT

V gene: TRBV5-1
clone size: -
J gene: TRBJ2-7
D gene: TRBD1
CDR3 protein: CASSPESDRGEQYF
CDR3 DNA: TGCGCCAGCAGCCCGGAATCCGACAGGGGAGAGCAGTACTTC

V gene: TRBV28
clone size: -
J gene: TRBJ1-1
D gene: TRBD1
CDR3 protein: CASSEPRTGMNTEAFF
CDR3 DNA: TGTGCCAGCAGTGAACCCCGGACAGGGATGAACACTGAAGCTTTCTTT

V gene: TRBV6-5
clone size: -
J gene: TRBJ1-1
D gene: -
CDR3 protein: CASSYSRGGEGTEAFF
CDR3 DNA: TGTGCCAGCAGTTACTCGCGGGGGGGCGAGGGCACTGAAGCTTTCTTT

V gene: TRBV13
clone size: few
J gene: TRBJ1-6
D gene: TRBD1
CDR3 protein: CASSSGQGNSPLHF
CDR3 DNA: TGTGCCAGCAGCTCGGGACAGGGGAATTCACCCCTCCACTTT

V gene: TRBV5-5
clone size: -
J gene: TRBJ2-1
D gene: TRBD2
CDR3 protein: CASKREVVGNEQFF
CDR3 DNA: TGTGCCAGCAAGCGGGAGGTTGTGGGAAATGAGCAGTTCTTC

V gene: TRBV7-9
clone size: -
J gene: TRBJ2-3
D gene: -
CDR3 protein: CASSLAGPSTDTQYF
CDR3 DNA: TGTGCCAGCAGCTTAGCGGGGCCAAGCACAGATACGCAGTATTTT

V gene: TRBV28
clone size: few
J gene: TRBJ1-2
D gene: TRBD1
CDR3 protein: CASSLAGTGNYGYTF
CDR3 DNA: TGTGCCAGCAGTTTGGCCGGGACAGGGAACTATGGCTACACCTTC

V gene: TRBV28
clone size: -
J gene: TRBJ1-1
D gene: -
CDR3 protein: CASSLAPPGYTEAFF
CDR3 DNA: TGTGCCAGCAGTTTGGCCCCTCCAGGGTACACTGAAGCTTTCTTT

V gene: TRBV19
clone size: -
J gene: TRBJ1-2
D gene: TRBD1
CDR3 protein: CASSPGQGGGYTF
CDR3 DNA: TGTGCCAGTAGCCCGGGACAGGGGGGTGGCTACACCTTC

V gene: TRBV7-2
clone size: -
J gene: TRBJ2-3
D gene: -
CDR3 protein: CASSPGGDSLAKYF
CDR3 DNA: TGTGCCAGCAGCCCGGGTGGAGACAGCCTGGCGAAGTATTTT

V gene: TRBV6-1
clone size: -
J gene: TRBJ1-5
D gene: -
CDR3 protein: CASSEASGNQPQHF
CDR3 DNA: TGTGCCAGCAGTGAAGCCAGTGGCAATCAGCCCCAGCATTTT

V gene: TRBV5-1
clone size: -
J gene: TRBJ2-1
D gene: -
CDR3 protein: CASSLAATSSYNEQFF
CDR3 DNA: TGCGCCAGCAGCTTGGCCGCTACGAGCTCCTACAATGAGCAGTTCTTC

V gene: TRBV5-1
clone size: -
J gene: TRBJ2-7
D gene: -
CDR3 protein: CASSFSGYIEGEQYF
CDR3 DNA: TGCGCCAGCAGCTTCAGCGGCTACATAGAGGGAGAGCAGTACTTC

V gene: TRBV27
clone size: -
J gene: TRBJ1-2
D gene: TRBD1
CDR3 protein: CASTPLSTGAIPPYGYTF
CDR3 DNA: TGTGCCAGCACCCCCTTGAGCACAGGGGCCATTCCCCCCTATGGCTACACCTTC

V gene: TRBV7-2
clone size: -
J gene: TRBJ1-5
D gene: -
CDR3 protein: CASSPQGNQPQHF
CDR3 DNA: TGTGCCAGCAGCCCACAGGGAAATCAGCCCCAGCATTTT

V gene: TRBV7-2
clone size: -
J gene: TRBJ1-1
D gene: -
CDR3 protein: CASRRGRGALKVEAFF
CDR3 DNA: TGTGCCAGCCGCCGGGGGCGGGGGGCTTTAAAGGTTGAAGCTTTCTTT

V gene: TRBV27
clone size: few
J gene: TRBJ1-1
D gene: TRBD1
CDR3 protein: CASSSTGKSVAFF
CDR3 DNA: TGTGCCAGCAGTTCGACAGGGAAATCGGTAGCTTTCTTT

V gene: TRBV14
clone size: -
J gene: TRBJ1-2
D gene: -
CDR3 protein: CASSQAGYGYTF
CDR3 DNA: TGTGCCAGCAGCCAAGCCGGCTATGGCTACACCTTC

V gene: TRBV5-1
clone size: -
J gene: TRBJ1-5
D gene: TRBD1
CDR3 protein: CASSLVGTGGGQPQHF
CDR3 DNA: TGCGCCAGCAGCTTGGTGGGGACAGGGGGCGGTCAGCCCCAGCATTTT

V gene: TRBV2
clone size: once
J gene: TRBJ2-3
D gene: -
CDR3 protein: CASRKLAASTDTQYF
CDR3 DNA: TGTGCCAGCAGAAAACTAGCAGCGAGCACAGATACGCAGTATTTT

V gene: TRBV5-8
clone size: once
J gene: TRBJ1-2
D gene: -
CDR3 protein: CASSLGDMAQTNYGYTF
CDR3 DNA: TGTGCCAGCAGCCTAGGCGATATGGCGCAAACAAACTATGGCTACACCTTC

V gene: TRBV2
clone size: -
J gene: TRBJ1-2
D gene: -
CDR3 protein: CASITGGDGYTF
CDR3 DNA: TGTGCCAGCATCACAGGAGGGGACGGCTACACCTTC

V gene: TRBV2
clone size: -
J gene: TRBJ2-7
D gene: TRBD1
CDR3 protein: CASKTGSPPYEQYF
CDR3 DNA: TGTGCCAGCAAGACAGGGTCCCCCCCCTACGAGCAGTACTTC

V gene: TRBV14
clone size: -
J gene: TRBJ1-1
D gene: -
CDR3 protein: CASSQVAGGGTEAFF
CDR3 DNA: TGTGCCAGCAGCCAAGTCGCCGGGGGTGGCACTGAAGCTTTCTTT

V gene: TRBV30
clone size: -
J gene: TRBJ1-5
D gene: -
CDR3 protein: CAWRRGGSNQPQHF
CDR3 DNA: TGTGCCTGGAGGAGAGGGGGTTCAAATCAGCCCCAGCATTTT

V gene: TRBV10-3
clone size: once
J gene: TRBJ2-1
D gene: TRBD2
CDR3 protein: CATGLAGEYYNEQFF
CDR3 DNA: TGTGCCACAGGACTAGCGGGAGAGTACTACAATGAGCAGTTCTTC

V gene: TRBV7-2
clone size: -
J gene: TRBJ2-7
D gene: TRBD2
CDR3 protein: CASSFGLAGPYEQYF
CDR3 DNA: TGTGCCAGCAGCTTCGGACTAGCGGGACCCTACGAGCAGTACTTC

V gene: TRBV19
clone size: -
J gene: TRBJ1-1
D gene: -
CDR3 protein: CASSIWQGGATEAFF
CDR3 DNA: TGTGCCAGTAGTATATGGCAGGGAGGGGCCACTGAAGCTTTCTTT

V gene: TRBV23-1
clone size: -
J gene: TRBJ1-1
D gene: -
CDR3 protein: CASSQFQGWTEAFF
CDR3 DNA: TGCGCCAGCAGTCAATTTCAGGGGTGGACTGAAGCTTTCTTT

V gene: TRBV18
clone size: -
J gene: TRBJ2-7
D gene: TRBD2
CDR3 protein: CASSPLASGRTYEQYF
CDR3 DNA: TGTGCCAGCTCACCACTAGCTAGCGGGAGGACCTACGAGCAGTACTTC

V gene: TRBV5-6
clone size: -
J gene: TRBJ2-3
D gene: TRBD2
CDR3 protein: CASSYRTSGRTDTQYF
CDR3 DNA: TGTGCCAGCAGCTACCGGACTAGCGGGAGGACAGATACGCAGTATTTT

V gene: TRBV6-2/TRBV6-3
clone size: -
J gene: TRBJ1-5
D gene: -
CDR3 protein: CASSYQGISNQPQHF
CDR3 DNA: TGTGCCAGCAGTTACCAGGGCATTAGCAATCAGCCCCAGCATTTT

V gene: TRBV2
clone size: -
J gene: TRBJ2-7
D gene: TRBD2
CDR3 protein: CASRGGGVYEQYF
CDR3 DNA: TGTGCCAGCCGCGGTGGGGGGGTCTACGAGCAGTACTTC

V gene: TRBV19
clone size: -
J gene: TRBJ1-2
D gene: -
CDR3 protein: CASSIGGSGYTF
CDR3 DNA: TGTGCCAGTAGTATCGGGGGAAGCGGCTACACCTTC

V gene: TRBV19
clone size: -
J gene: TRBJ1-2
D gene: TRBD1
CDR3 protein: CASRDDRALNYGYTF
CDR3 DNA: TGTGCCAGTAGGGACGACAGGGCCCTTAACTATGGCTACACCTTC